The rows below give T cell receptor beta chains drawn from one sample of a study of Ad26.COV2.S vaccination and SARS-CoV-2 variants. Libraries were prepared by immunoSEQ multiplex PCR; TCRdb keeps only in-frame clonotypes and omits some of them. The data contain about 350,000 clones, about nine tenths of them singletons. The sample was peripheral blood, taken in a trial of Ad26.COV2.S vaccine versus placebo. These receptor sequences come from a person aged 18-60 years who received the Ad26.COV2.S COVID-19 vaccine or a placebo. Both conserved end residues are part of each CDR3. Each record gives: V gene, D gene, clone size, J gene, CDR3 DNA, CDR3 protein. A D gene is named only where the DNA matches it firmly. Only part of the rows carry a size: once, few, many, or a class if the clone is expanded.

V gene: TRBV19; D gene: NA; clone size: NA; J gene: TRBJ1-5; CDR3 DNA: TGTGCCAGTAGTGCGGGGGCCCATCAGCCCCAGCATTTT; CDR3 protein: CASSAGAHQPQHF
V gene: TRBV2; D gene: NA; clone size: once; J gene: TRBJ1-1; CDR3 DNA: TGTGCCAGCCGGGGGCCCACAAACTTAAACACTGAAGCTTTCTTT; CDR3 protein: CASRGPTNLNTEAFF
V gene: TRBV23-1; D gene: NA; clone size: NA; J gene: TRBJ2-7; CDR3 DNA: TGCGCCAGCAGTCAATTAATGACCTCCTACGAGCAGTACTTC; CDR3 protein: CASSQLMTSYEQYF
V gene: TRBV19; D gene: NA; clone size: few; J gene: TRBJ1-4; CDR3 DNA: TGTGCCAGTCTAAGGACAGTAGGCTTGATCGAAAAACTGTTTTTT; CDR3 protein: CASLRTVGLIEKLFF
V gene: TRBV11-2; D gene: NA; clone size: NA; J gene: TRBJ2-3; CDR3 DNA: TGTGCCAGCAGCCCAGGGGGGGGCCCAGATACGCAGTATTTT; CDR3 protein: CASSPGGGPDTQYF
V gene: TRBV5-1; D gene: TRBD1; clone size: NA; J gene: TRBJ1-1; CDR3 DNA: TGCGCCAGCAGGCCCACAGGGGGAGTCACTGAAGCTTTCTTT; CDR3 protein: CASRPTGGVTEAFF
V gene: TRBV4-3; D gene: TRBD1; clone size: NA; J gene: TRBJ1-3; CDR3 DNA: TGCGCCAGCAGCCAAGATAGGAGGGGGCCTGGAAACACCATATATTTT; CDR3 protein: CASSQDRRGPGNTIYF
V gene: TRBV6-1; D gene: TRBD1; clone size: NA; J gene: TRBJ1-5; CDR3 DNA: TGTGCCAGCAGTGAAGGACAGGGGGCGAATCAGCCCCAGCATTTT; CDR3 protein: CASSEGQGANQPQHF
V gene: TRBV5-5; D gene: NA; clone size: NA; J gene: TRBJ1-1; CDR3 DNA: TGTGCCAGCAGCTTGGAGGGGTCTGAAGCTTTCTTT; CDR3 protein: CASSLEGSEAFF
V gene: TRBV27; D gene: NA; clone size: NA; J gene: TRBJ2-7; CDR3 DNA: TGTGCCAGCACCGTCGTCCCGGGGGGCAGGTTCTCGGGATACGAGCAGTACTTC; CDR3 protein: CASTVVPGGRFSGYEQYF
V gene: TRBV9; D gene: NA; clone size: few; J gene: TRBJ2-2; CDR3 DNA: TGTGCCAGCGAGAGGGACACCGGGGAGCTGTTTTTT; CDR3 protein: CASERDTGELFF
V gene: TRBV6-5; D gene: TRBD1; clone size: NA; J gene: TRBJ1-2; CDR3 DNA: TGTGCCAGCAGCCGGGACAGACGGGGTGGCTACACCTTC; CDR3 protein: CASSRDRRGGYTF
V gene: TRBV28; D gene: NA; clone size: NA; J gene: TRBJ1-5; CDR3 DNA: TGTGCCAGCAGTTTCCCCAGTAGCGCCAGCAATCAGCCCCAGCATTTT; CDR3 protein: CASSFPSSASNQPQHF
V gene: TRBV6-5; D gene: NA; clone size: NA; J gene: TRBJ1-5; CDR3 DNA: TGTGCCAGCAGCATACAGGGACTGAGCAATCAGCCCCAGCATTTT; CDR3 protein: CASSIQGLSNQPQHF
V gene: TRBV11-3; D gene: TRBD1; clone size: once; J gene: TRBJ2-5; CDR3 DNA: TGTGCCAGCAGCCTCGGACAGGGTGTCCCCGAAGAGACCCAGTACTTC; CDR3 protein: CASSLGQGVPEETQYF
V gene: TRBV5-6; D gene: NA; clone size: NA; J gene: TRBJ2-3; CDR3 DNA: TGTGCCAGCAGCGTAATTCCGGGACCGAAGAACCTGGATACGCAGTATTTT; CDR3 protein: CASSVIPGPKNLDTQYF
V gene: TRBV2; D gene: TRBD2; clone size: few; J gene: TRBJ2-1; CDR3 DNA: TGTGCCAGCAGTCTCCTAGCGGGAGAGCAGTTCTTC; CDR3 protein: CASSLLAGEQFF
V gene: TRBV19; D gene: NA; clone size: NA; J gene: TRBJ2-2; CDR3 DNA: TGTGCCAGTAGTATAGATAAAACCACCGGGGAGCTGTTTTTT; CDR3 protein: CASSIDKTTGELFF
V gene: TRBV11-2; D gene: NA; clone size: NA; J gene: TRBJ2-5; CDR3 DNA: TGTGCCAGCAGCTCCCCTTGGGGTAGAGAGACCCAGTACTTC; CDR3 protein: CASSSPWGRETQYF
V gene: TRBV10-2; D gene: NA; clone size: few; J gene: TRBJ1-2; CDR3 DNA: TGCGCCAGCAGTGACAGGGGTGGCTATGGCTACACCTTC; CDR3 protein: CASSDRGGYGYTF
V gene: TRBV10-3; D gene: TRBD1; clone size: NA; J gene: TRBJ1-1; CDR3 DNA: TGTGCCATCAGCCGACAGGGGGCCGTGAACACTGAAGCTTTCTTT; CDR3 protein: CAISRQGAVNTEAFF
V gene: TRBV27; D gene: TRBD2; clone size: NA; J gene: TRBJ2-7; CDR3 DNA: TGTGCCAGCAGTTCTTTAGCGGGGTCCTCCTACGAGCAGTACTTC; CDR3 protein: CASSSLAGSSYEQYF
V gene: TRBV30; D gene: NA; clone size: once; J gene: TRBJ2-1; CDR3 DNA: TGTGCCTGGAGTTCCGGACAGCGCAATGAGCAGTTCTTC; CDR3 protein: CAWSSGQRNEQFF
V gene: TRBV19; D gene: TRBD1; clone size: NA; J gene: TRBJ1-5; CDR3 DNA: TGTGCCAGTAGTTTGACAGGGTGGAATCAGCCCCAGCATTTT; CDR3 protein: CASSLTGWNQPQHF
V gene: TRBV28; D gene: TRBD1; clone size: NA; J gene: TRBJ1-2; CDR3 DNA: TGTGCCAGCAGTTTCCCCCAAACAGGGGTAAACTATGGCTACACCTTC; CDR3 protein: CASSFPQTGVNYGYTF
V gene: TRBV7-8; D gene: NA; clone size: NA; J gene: TRBJ1-5; CDR3 DNA: TGTGCCAGCAGCCTCCCCAGAGCTTATAGCAATCAGCCCCAGCATTTT; CDR3 protein: CASSLPRAYSNQPQHF
V gene: TRBV9; D gene: NA; clone size: NA; J gene: TRBJ1-1; CDR3 DNA: TGTGCCAGCAGCGGAGACCTTGTGAACACTGAAGCTTTCTTT; CDR3 protein: CASSGDLVNTEAFF